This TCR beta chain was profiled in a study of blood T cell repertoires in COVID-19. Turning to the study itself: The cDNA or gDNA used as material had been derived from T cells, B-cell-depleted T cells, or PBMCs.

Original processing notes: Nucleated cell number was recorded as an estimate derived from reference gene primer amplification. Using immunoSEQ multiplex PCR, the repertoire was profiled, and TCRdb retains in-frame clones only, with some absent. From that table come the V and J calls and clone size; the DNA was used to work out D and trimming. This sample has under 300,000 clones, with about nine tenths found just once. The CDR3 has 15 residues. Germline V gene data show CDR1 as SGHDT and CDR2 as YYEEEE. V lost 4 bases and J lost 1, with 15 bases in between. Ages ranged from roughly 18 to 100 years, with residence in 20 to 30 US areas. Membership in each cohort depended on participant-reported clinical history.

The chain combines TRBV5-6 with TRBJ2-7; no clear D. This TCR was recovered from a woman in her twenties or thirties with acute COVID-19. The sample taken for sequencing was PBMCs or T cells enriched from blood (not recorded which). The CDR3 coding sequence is TGTGCCAGCAGCCCGGGTCTCGCCCAATCCTACGAGCAGTACTTC. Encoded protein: CASSPGLAQSYEQYF.